What follows are 18 T cell receptor beta chains derived from one specimen sequenced in a study of blood T cell repertoires in COVID-19. Data came from immunoSEQ multiplex PCR; TCRdb stores just in-frame clones and leaves some out. The data contain 150,000 to 250,000 clones, roughly four fifths of them singletons. The material sequenced was PBMCs or T cells enriched from blood (not recorded which). All receptors derive from a man between 35 and 55 years old who had recovered from COVID-19.

The genes are TRBV2 and TRBJ1-1, with D perhaps matching TRBD1 (6 bases). The V gene's germline CDR1 is SNHLY and CDR2 FYNNEI. The CDR3 covers 18 residues. Trimming left V 5 bases short and J 4 bases short, with 26 bases between. CDR3 sequence: CASSPTGHKVGLGTEAFF. The CDR3 region has the DNA TGTGCCAGCAGTCCAACGGGACATAAGGTTGGGTTGGGCACTGAAGCTTTCTTT.

This clone was seen only a few times. CDR3 amino acids: CASSSGLAGVEQFF. The CDR3 DNA follows: TGTGCCAGCAGCTCGGGACTAGCGGGAGTTGAGCAGTTCTTC. The chain combines TRBV7-9 with TRBJ2-1, with 14 bases matching TRBD2. Germline V gives CDR1 SEHNR, CDR2 FQNEAQ (reference sequence). The trim removed 4 bases at V and 9 bases at J, leaving 2 bases unmatched. The CDR3 spans 14 residues.

V and J are TRBV3-1 (or the pseudogene TRBV3-2) and TRBJ1-6; 10 nucleotides line up with TRBD1. Germline CDR1 LGHDT, CDR2 YNNKEL (reference sequence). The CDR3 is made up of 13 amino acids. V was clipped by 9 bases and J by 8 bases; unmatched bases: 4. This CDR3 is CARGGTGDSPLHF. CDR3 DNA: TGTGCCAGGGGCGGGACAGGGGATTCACCCCTCCACTTT.

The chain has TRBV9 and TRBJ1-6; D may be TRBD1 (5 bases). The CDR3 covers 14 residues. The V gene lost 1 base and the J gene lost 6 bases, with 8 bases spanning the gap. Germline CDR1 SGDLS, CDR2 YYNGEE. CDR3 in DNA: TGTGCCAGCAGCGTATTTGACAGTAATTCACCCCTCCACTTT. It translates to CASSVFDSNSPLHF.

The chain employs TRBV9 and TRBJ2-1; 8 bases align to TRBD2. J lost 2 bases, V lost 0 bases, and 10 bases had no gene match. There are 18 residues in the CDR3. Germline loops: CDR1 SGDLS, CDR2 YYNGEE. CDR3 protein: CASSVVGSGTMAYNEQFF. CDR3 sequence (DNA): TGTGCCAGCAGCGTAGTTGGTAGCGGGACGATGGCCTACAATGAGCAGTTCTTC.

V usage is TRBV7-8 and J usage is TRBJ1-5; perhaps TRBD1 as D (6 bases). CDR1 is SGHVS and CDR2 is FQNEAQ in the germline V gene. The CDR3 is 15 residues long. V was trimmed by 3 bases and J by 1 base, leaving 10 bases between them. This chain's CDR3 is CASSFGGASNQPQHF. CDR3 nucleotides: TGTGCCAGCAGCTTCGGGGGGGCGAGCAATCAGCCCCAGCATTTT.

A remark on this clone: Its ends do not fully match the called genes, so a read error is possible. V usage is TRBV12-3 or TRBV12-4 and J usage is TRBJ1-1; D is unresolved. The CDR3 totals 13 residues. The DNA of the CDR3 is TGTGCCAGCAGTCTTGCCATGAACATTGAAGCTTTCTTT. Its protein is CASSLAMNIEAFF.

The chain employs TRBV19 and TRBJ2-3; 12 bases line up with TRBD2. V lost 3 bases, J lost 0 bases, and 1 base stayed unmatched. The CDR3 covers 16 residues. The germline V gene has CDR1 LNHDA and CDR2 SQIVND (reference sequence). The CDR3 region is CASSIGLAGSTDTQYF. CDR3 coding DNA: TGTGCCAGTAGTATCGGACTAGCGGGAAGCACAGATACGCAGTATTTT.

This chain links TRBV5-4 with TRBJ2-7; 9 bases agree with TRBD2. The CDR3 is 15 amino acids. V dropped 0 bases and J dropped 2; count of bases not matched to a gene: 3. Germline V lookup: CDR1 SGHNT, CDR2 YYREEE (reference sequence). The CDR3 DNA follows: TGTGCCAGCAGCTTGGCCTCTAGCGGGGCCTACGAGCAGTACTTC. It yields the protein CASSLASSGAYEQYF.

The chain combines TRBV5-6 with TRBJ1-1; D ambiguous. The CDR3 spans 14 residues. Trimming cost V 1 base and J 3 bases, with 10 bases left between them. Germline CDR1 is SGHDT and CDR2 is YYEEEE. CDR3 in amino acids: CASSLYGRDTEAFF. The CDR3 DNA reads as TGTGCCAGCAGCTTGTATGGGAGGGACACTGAAGCTTTCTTT.

The chain couples TRBV18 to TRBJ1-1, with 8 bases matching TRBD1. The CDR3 covers 15 residues. Germline CDR1 is KGHSH and CDR2 is LQKENI. V gave up 2 bases and J gave up 1 base; unmatched junction bases: 3. CDR3 coding DNA: TGTGCCAGCTCACCAGGGACAGGACCGAACACTGAAGCTTTCTTT. Translated, it gives CASSPGTGPNTEAFF. Complete variable domain (other parts from reference TRBV18 and TRBJ1-1): NAGVMQNPRHLVRRRGQEARLRCSPMKGHSHVYWYRQLPEEGLKFMVYLQKENIIDESGMPKERFSAEFPKEGPSILRIQQVVRGDSAAYFCASSPGTGPNTEAFFGQGTRLTVV.

This chain connects TRBV3-1 (or the pseudogene TRBV3-2) to TRBJ2-3, with 8 bases identical to TRBD2. This CDR3 spans 14 amino acids. With V trimmed by 2 bases and J by 10 bases, 8 bases remained unmatched. Germline CDR1 LGHDT, CDR2 YNNKEL (reference sequence). This CDR3 reads CASSQRLPGLAQYF. The CDR3 DNA reads TGTGCCAGCAGCCAACGCCTCCCGGGACTAGCGCAGTATTTT.

The V and J genes are TRBV6-1 and TRBJ1-5, with TRBD1 identical over 7 bases. Germline V gives CDR1 MNHNS, CDR2 SASEGT. V shed 2 bases and J 8 bases; nucleotides not matched to a gene: 12. This CDR3 is built from 16 residues. The DNA of the CDR3 is TGTGCCAGCAGTGAACTTGGCCAGGGGGTTTATGAGCCCCAGCATTTT. This encodes CASSELGQGVYEPQHF.

J is TRBJ1-5 and V is TRBV10-3, with D possibly matching TRBD1 (6 bases). V shed 0 bases and J shed 0 bases, with 21 bases lying between them. Germline CDR1 reads ENHRY; CDR2 reads SYGVKD. The CDR3 consists of 20 residues. Written as DNA, the CDR3 is TGTGCCATCAGTGAGTCGCCAACACAGGGATCCCCATATAGCAATCAGCCCCAGCATTTT. Encoded protein: CAISESPTQGSPYSNQPQHF.

Turning to this clone: Other nucleotide sequences in the sample specify the same CDR3. This chain joins TRBV6-5 and TRBJ2-7, with 8 nucleotides matching TRBD1. The V gene end was trimmed by 6 bases and the J gene end by 3 bases; junction bases not matched to a gene: 4. Germline-derived CDR1 and CDR2 are MNHEY and SVGAGI. The CDR3 consists of 13 residues. The CDR3 DNA is TGTGCCAGCAGACCAGGACAGGGCTACGAGCAGTACTTC. Its translation is CASRPGQGYEQYF.

The genes are TRBV19 and TRBJ1-6, with D maybe TRBD1 (5 bases). The CDR3 runs 15 residues. V was pared by 5 bases and J by 5 bases, with 13 bases between. Germline V gene data show CDR1 as LNHDA and CDR2 as SQIVND (reference sequence). The CDR3 protein is CASSGGTVDNSPLHF. CDR3 coding DNA: TGTGCCAGTAGTGGAGGGACGGTTGATAATTCACCCCTCCACTTT.

This clone has only a few counts. The chain couples TRBV6-4 to TRBJ1-1; D call uncertain. The length of the CDR3 is 13 residues. Germline CDR1 is MRHNA and CDR2 is SNTAGT. V lost 8 bases and J 2 bases, leaving 12 bases between the germline ends. The DNA of the CDR3 is TGTGCCAGCGGTAGCCAACCAAACACTGAAGCTTTCTTT. It specifies CASGSQPNTEAFF.

This chain joins TRBV5-1 and TRBJ2-3; no clear D. Germline CDR1 is SGHRS and CDR2 is YFSETQ. The ends were cut back, 4 bases at V and 5 bases at J, with 17 bases in the middle. The CDR3 has 15 residues. The CDR3 loop reads CASSHTETARDTQYF. The CDR3 region has the DNA TGCGCCAGCAGCCACACCGAAACTGCTAGAGATACGCAGTATTTT.